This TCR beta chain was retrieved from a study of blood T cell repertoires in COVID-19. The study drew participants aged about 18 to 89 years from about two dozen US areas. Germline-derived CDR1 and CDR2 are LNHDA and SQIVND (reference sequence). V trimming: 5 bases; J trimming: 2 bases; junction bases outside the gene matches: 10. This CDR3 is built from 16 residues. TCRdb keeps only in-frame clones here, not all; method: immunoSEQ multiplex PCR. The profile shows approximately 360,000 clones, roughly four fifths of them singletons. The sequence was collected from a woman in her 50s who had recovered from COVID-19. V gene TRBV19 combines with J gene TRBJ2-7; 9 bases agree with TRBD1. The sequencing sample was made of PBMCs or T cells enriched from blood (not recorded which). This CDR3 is CASSPNRDRDPYEQYF. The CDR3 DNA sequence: TGTGCCAGTAGTCCCAATCGGGACAGGGACCCCTACGAGCAGTACTTC.